These 26 T cell receptor beta chains were sequenced from one sample in a study of shared clonotypes between healthy human individuals. The protocol was immunoSEQ multiplex PCR, while the TCRdb copy is restricted to in-frame clones and leaves out a portion. Seen here are 2 million to 2.5 million clones, under 95% observed once, and the top ten hold over 1.5%. As defined, naive CD8 cells were CD45RO-negative and positively selected for CCR7, with terminally differentiated effector memory CD45RA+ cells excluded. Sequencing used naive CD8+ T cells from PBMCs. The receptor source for this set is a man younger than 35 in good health. Some clones in this sample may be carry-over from other donors' samples.

The gene calls are TRBV6-4 and TRBJ1-5; 11 positions agree with TRBD1. The germline gives CDR1 MRHNA, CDR2 SNTAGT. Trimming cost V 0 bases and J 0 bases; bases outside gene matches: 7. The CDR3 has 19 residues. The CDR3 spells CASSDSVGGQGDSNQPQHF. The CDR3 bases are TGTGCCAGCAGTGACTCGGTAGGGGGACAGGGGGATAGCAATCAGCCCCAGCATTTT.

This clone was recorded once. The chain carries TRBV11-2 and TRBJ2-7; the match to TRBD2 covers 12 bases. The CDR3 spans 15 residues. Germline assignment: CDR1 SGHAT and CDR2 FQNNGV. V gave up 5 bases and J gave up 4 bases; unmatched junction bases: 6. The CDR3 loop reads CASSHGLAGIYEQYF. The CDR3 nucleotides are TGTGCCAGCAGCCACGGACTAGCGGGGATATACGAGCAGTACTTC. The full variable domain, with the rest looked up from reference TRBV11-2 and TRBJ2-7, is EAGVAQSPRYKIIEKRQSVAFWCNPISGHATLYWYQQILGQGPKLLIQFQNNGVVDDSQLPKDRFSAERLKGVDSTLKIQPAKLEDSAVYLCASSHGLAGIYEQYFGPGTRLTVT.

V usage is TRBV7-9 and J usage is TRBJ2-7, with 9 bases identical to TRBD1. This CDR3 contains 16 residues. Trimming at V came to 1 base and at J to 5 bases, leaving 9 bases not matched to a gene. Germline V gene sequence: CDR1 SEHNR, CDR2 FQNEAQ (reference sequence). CDR3 region: CASSLVTGTGKHEQYF. CDR3 coding DNA: TGTGCCAGCAGCTTAGTTACGGGGACAGGGAAACACGAGCAGTACTTC. Filled out from reference TRBV7-9 and TRBJ2-7, the complete variable domain reads DTGVSQNPRHKITKRGQNVTFRCDPISEHNRLYWYRQTLGQGPEFLTYFQNEAQLEKSRLLSDRFSAERPKGSFSTLEIQRTEQGDSAMYLCASSLVTGTGKHEQYFGPGTRLTVT.

V gene TRBV30 combines with J gene TRBJ1-4; TRBD1 matches at 9 bases. The V gene's germline CDR1 is GTSNPN and CDR2 SVGIG (reference sequence). The V gene end was trimmed by 3 bases and the J gene end by 5 bases; junction bases not matched to a gene: 7. The CDR3 runs 15 residues. CDR3 in DNA: TGTGCCTGGAGCGAATTAGGGACAGGGAATGAAAAACTGTTTTTT. It yields the protein CAWSELGTGNEKLFF.

This clone was detected only once. The rearrangement links TRBV28 to TRBJ2-2; the match to TRBD2 covers 10 bases. The trim removed 5 bases at V and 3 bases at J, leaving 12 bases unmatched. Germline lookup yields CDR1 MDHEN and CDR2 SYDVKM. The CDR3 sequence is 18 residues long. The CDR3: CASSGTSELTLHTGELFF. CDR3 bases: TGTGCCAGCAGTGGGACTAGCGAATTAACACTACACACCGGGGAGCTGTTTTTT.

The chain employs TRBV7-9 and TRBJ2-2; no clear D. The CDR3 has 17 amino acids. Looked up from germline, CDR1 is SEHNR and CDR2 is FQNEAQ (reference sequence). V was pared by 3 bases and J by 8 bases, with 22 bases between. As DNA, the CDR3 is TGTGCCAGCAGCTTCCTTTCCGCTAGTGCCTTGGGAGGGGAGCTGTTTTTT. Translation gives CASSFLSASALGGELFF. Filled out from reference TRBV7-9 and TRBJ2-2, the complete variable domain reads DTGVSQNPRHKITKRGQNVTFRCDPISEHNRLYWYRQTLGQGPEFLTYFQNEAQLEKSRLLSDRFSAERPKGSFSTLEIQRTEQGDSAMYLCASSFLSASALGGELFFGEGSRLTVL.

The J gene is TRBJ2-1, the V gene TRBV18, with a weak D call TRBD2 (5 bases). The V end was cut by 1 base, the J end by 8 bases, with 15 bases between. Per the germline V gene, CDR1 is KGHSH and CDR2 is LQKENI. The CDR3 is made up of 15 amino acids. The CDR3 DNA sequence: TGTGCCAGCTCACCACAGTTCCAGGCCGGGGATGAGCAGTTCTTC. Its translation is CASSPQFQAGDEQFF.

The chain combines TRBV5-8 with TRBJ1-1, with D possibly TRBD1 on 5 matching bases. Germline CDR1 SGHTS, CDR2 YDEGEE. This CDR3 is built from 12 residues. The V and J ends lost 3 bases and 6 bases respectively, with 9 bases between them. As DNA, the CDR3 is TGTGCCAGCAGCTGGGGGGGTCCTGAAGCTTTCTTT. It codes for CASSWGGPEAFF.

This clone was seen a single time. This rearrangement joins TRBV7-6 to TRBJ1-2, with a weak D call TRBD1 (5 bases). This CDR3 spans 20 amino acids. CDR1 and CDR2 (germline): SGHVS, FNYEAQ. Trimming took 1 base from V and 7 from J, leaving 31 bases between them. CDR3 in DNA: TGTGCCAGCAGCTTAGGGGTATGGGCAGGGAATAACGTCGGTCAGGGTGGCTACACCTTC. Amino acids: CASSLGVWAGNNVGQGGYTF.

The chain carries TRBV15 and TRBJ2-5; D unresolved. Trimming removed 1 base at V and 5 bases at J, with 2 bases between. The CDR3 consists of 11 residues. In germline, CDR1 is LNHNV, CDR2 YYDKDF (reference sequence). DNA of the CDR3: TGTGCCACCAGCAGAGTGGAGACCCAGTACTTC. Protein product: CATSRVETQYF.

J is TRBJ2-1 and V is TRBV29-1; no clear D gene. The germline V gene encodes CDR1 SQVTM and CDR2 ANQGSEA. This CDR3 has 11 amino acids. With 3 bases removed from V and 6 bases from J, the gap between germline ends came to 6 bases. CDR3 sequence: CSVEPPNEQFF. CDR3 nucleotide sequence: TGCAGCGTTGAGCCTCCCAATGAGCAGTTCTTC.

V usage is TRBV28 and J usage is TRBJ2-3; 8 bases match TRBD1. V was clipped by 2 bases and J by 6 bases; unmatched bases: 4. This CDR3 is built from 14 residues. Germline lookup yields CDR1 MDHEN and CDR2 SYDVKM. CDR3 bases: TGTGCCAGCAGTTTACAGGGGGCGCGGGATACGCAGTATTTT. It is translated as CASSLQGARDTQYF.

The V call is TRBV28, the J call TRBJ2-1, with TRBD2 identical over 10 bases. This CDR3 has 16 amino acids. CDR1 is MDHEN, CDR2 SYDVKM, per germline. The trim removed 6 bases at V and 8 bases at J, leaving 13 bases unmatched. CDR3 amino acids: CASRGASGSFRHEQFF. For the CDR3, the DNA is TGTGCCAGCAGGGGGGCTAGCGGGAGTTTTCGCCATGAGCAGTTCTTC.

The chain employs TRBV5-1 and TRBJ2-2; 9 bases align to TRBD1. The CDR3 extends over 15 amino acids. CDR1 and CDR2 from the germline V gene are SGHRS and YFSETQ. After removal of 4 bases from V and 7 bases from J, the junction contained 8 bases not matched to a gene. The CDR3 sequence: CASSPGTGRSGELFF. The CDR3 DNA is TGCGCCAGCAGCCCGGGGACAGGGCGGAGCGGGGAGCTGTTTTTT.

V and J are TRBV28 and TRBJ1-2, with no clear D. The CDR3 sequence is 14 residues long. V was shortened by 3 bases and J by 3 bases, with 11 bases between the two germline ends. Germline CDR1 reads MDHEN; CDR2 reads SYDVKM. The DNA of the CDR3 is TGTGCCAGCAGTTTCCCTGGCTTCCACTATGGCTACACCTTC. Translating it yields CASSFPGFHYGYTF.

The chain recombines TRBV28 with TRBJ2-1; 9 bases align to TRBD1. The CDR3 is made up of 15 amino acids. Germline CDR1 reads MDHEN; CDR2 reads SYDVKM. The V segment lost 5 bases and the J segment 6 bases; nucleotides outside the gene matches: 8. The DNA of the CDR3 is TGTGCCAGCAGTGAGGGGACAGGGATCGGCAATGAGCAGTTCTTC. Translated, it gives CASSEGTGIGNEQFF.

This chain uses TRBV6-1 with TRBJ2-1; possible D gene TRBD1, 5 bases. The germline V gene has CDR1 MNHNS and CDR2 SASEGT. The V and J ends lost 9 bases and 2 bases respectively, with 14 bases between them. The CDR3 spans 14 residues. The CDR3 nucleotides read TGTGCCAGTTGGTCAGGGCTAACCTACAATGAGCAGTTCTTC. It codes for CASWSGLTYNEQFF.

V is TRBV7-2 and J is TRBJ1-5, with D hard to call. The V end was cut by 1 base, the J end by 0 bases, with 13 bases between. Germline V CDR1 and CDR2: SGHTA, FQGNSA. The CDR3 runs 17 residues. DNA of the CDR3: TGTGCCAGCAGCTTAGATGTCGGCTACTATAGCAATCAGCCCCAGCATTTT. It specifies CASSLDVGYYSNQPQHF.

V and J are TRBV5-8 and TRBJ2-1; TRBD1 matches at 8 bases. The CDR3 extends over 15 amino acids. Germline CDR1 is SGHTS and CDR2 is YDEGEE. After removal of 0 bases from V and 3 bases from J, the junction contained 2 bases not matched to a gene. Here the CDR3 reads CASSLAGQVYNEQFF. The CDR3 DNA follows: TGTGCCAGCAGCTTGGCGGGACAGGTCTACAATGAGCAGTTCTTC.

This sequence joins TRBV11-1 and TRBJ1-1; no firm D call. CDR3 size: 15 residues. The germline CDR1 and CDR2 sequences are SGHAT and FQDESV (reference sequence). V was shortened by 3 bases and J by 3 bases, with 14 bases between the two germline ends. The CDR3 loop reads CASSFGKSGYTEAFF. CDR3 bases: TGTGCCAGCAGCTTCGGCAAATCGGGGTACACTGAAGCTTTCTTT.

The chain recombines TRBV11-3 with TRBJ2-1; D is tentatively TRBD1 or TRBD2 (8 bases each). Trimming cost V 5 bases and J 4 bases, with 27 bases left between them. Germline CDR1 is SGHNT and CDR2 is YENEEA. The length of the CDR3 is 19 residues. The CDR3 loop is CASSPRQVRSGTGYNEQFF. The CDR3 nucleotides read TGTGCCAGCAGCCCGAGACAGGTTCGTAGCGGGACAGGTTACAATGAGCAGTTCTTC.

The rearrangement uses TRBV27 and TRBJ2-1, with 9 bases identical to TRBD2. J was trimmed by 7 bases and V by 8 bases; bases with no gene match: 12. The CDR3 totals 15 residues. CDR1 MNHEY and CDR2 SMNVEV come from the germline V gene (reference sequence). CDR3 region: CASGSLPGLANEQFF. In DNA form, the CDR3 reads TGTGCCAGCGGCTCACTACCGGGACTAGCAAATGAGCAGTTCTTC.

Remarks on this clone: The same CDR3 arises from other DNA sequences in this sample as well. J is TRBJ2-2 and V is TRBV7-7; D ambiguous. The germline gives CDR1 SSHAT, CDR2 FNYEAQ (reference sequence). The CDR3 length is 12 residues. V was trimmed by 5 bases and J by 4 bases, leaving 5 bases between them. CDR3: CASSLSTGELFF. In nucleotides, the CDR3 is TGTGCCAGCAGCCTCAGCACCGGGGAGCTGTTTTTT.

The chain has TRBV28 and TRBJ2-7, with 8 bases identical to TRBD1. J gave up 4 bases and V 4 bases, and 12 bases lay outside the gene matches. Germline-derived CDR1 and CDR2 are MDHEN and SYDVKM. The CDR3 extends over 16 amino acids. DNA for the CDR3: TGTGCCAGCAGTTCAACATCAACAGGGGGTAGGTACGAGCAGTACTTC. Amino acid sequence: CASSSTSTGGRYEQYF.

This chain joins TRBV9 and TRBJ2-3; the D gene is possibly TRBD2 (5 bases). V lost 6 bases and J 0 bases, leaving 11 bases between the germline ends. Germline-derived CDR1 and CDR2 are SGDLS and YYNGEE. The CDR3 length is 14 residues. The CDR3: CASKLDDSTDTQYF. The CDR3 DNA sequence: TGTGCCAGCAAACTAGACGACAGCACAGATACGCAGTATTTT.

This clone was recorded only once. In DNA form, the CDR3 reads TGCGCCAGCAGCCGGGACAGCTACGAGCAGTACTTC. Translating gives CASSRDSYEQYF. The gene calls are TRBV10-2 and TRBJ2-7, with 7 bases fitting TRBD1. The CDR3 consists of 12 residues. V was pared by 6 bases and J by 3 bases, with 2 bases of the junction left unmatched. Germline V gene sequence: CDR1 WSHSY, CDR2 SAAADI.